This TCR beta chain was captured by sequencing in a study of blood T cell repertoires in COVID-19. Some clones are missing from TCRdb's copy, which holds only in-frame ones; the method was immunoSEQ multiplex PCR. The table has some 170,000 clones, roughly 84% seen once. The CDR3 runs 15 residues. Germline assignment: CDR1 SGHNT and CDR2 YYREEE (reference sequence). Trimming removed 4 bases from V and 5 bases from J; junction bases left unmatched: 6. This chain connects TRBV5-4 to TRBJ2-1; 10 bases are shared with TRBD1. Sequencing was carried out using PBMCs or T cells enriched from blood (not recorded which). This sequence was found in a human donor with acute COVID-19. The donor label of this sample is uncertain. CDR3 sequence reads: CASSLTGGVDNEQFF. The CDR3 DNA follows: TGTGCCAGCAGCCTGACAGGGGGCGTTGACAATGAGCAGTTCTTC.